A few counts support the clone carrying this T cell receptor (beta chain). Its antigen is unidentified. This entry comes from a study of vaccination and CD4 T cells after COVID-19. Study overall: Median time from COVID diagnosis to post-COVID sampling was more than 95 days (35 to 161).

V was trimmed by 2 bases and J by 2 bases, leaving 7 bases between them. This CDR3 has 14 residues. Germline V gene sequence: CDR1 LNHDA, CDR2 SQIVND (reference sequence). Sequenced with the Oncomine TCR Beta short-read assay was DNA taken from cultured CD4+ T cells. Using its own MiXCR run on the PCR reads, TCRdb lists one record per CDR3 protein. The sample lists some 10,000 distinct CDR3 sequences; roughly a third were seen once. Treatment noted: roughly 10-day PBMC culture with coronavirus spike peptide pools or control peptides (ViraFEST assay). The chain combines TRBV19 with TRBJ1-5; unclear D gene. This receptor was obtained from a human donor who had recovered from COVID-19. Sequences were obtained from CD4+ T cells from blood, cultured in vitro. Here the CDR3 DNA reads TGTGCCAGTAGTATACGGATCGGCAATCAGCCCCAGCATTTT. This encodes CASSIRIGNQPQHF.